Listed below are T cell receptor beta chains from one sample, sequenced in a study of Japanese encephalitis immunity and Zika vaccine responses. TCRdb used MiXCR to reprocess the 5' RACE reads, holding one entry per CDR3 protein. The sample consists of around 470 distinct CDR3 sequences, 3% to 4% of them appearing once. The source material was antigen-activated CD4+ T cells from blood, cultured, sampled during a Zika inactivated vaccine study. These receptors were obtained from an adult woman who received an inactivated Zika virus vaccine. CDR3s include the opening cysteine and the closing phenylalanine or tryptophan. A D gene is named only where the DNA matches it firmly. A clone size is listed for some rows: how often the clone was seen (once, few, many), or a class if it is expanded.

16	.	TRBV9	large	TRBJ1-6	CASSFYPGTQNSPLHF	TGTGCCAGCAGCTTCTACCCCGGGACACAAAATTCACCCCTCCACTTT
15	.	TRBV5-4	many	TRBJ2-3	CASSLEPQGPNTQYF	TGTGCCAGCAGCTTGGAGCCCCAGGGCCCTAATACGCAGTATTTT
14	TRBD1	TRBV29-1	large	TRBJ2-3	CSVEPRGPSDTQYF	TGCAGCGTTGAACCCAGGGGGCCCTCAGATACGCAGTATTTT
14	.	TRBV7-9	large	TRBJ2-7	CASSPVTGTYEQYF	TGTGCCAGCAGCCCCGTCACAGGTACCTACGAGCAGTACTTC
15	.	TRBV5-1	hyperexpanded	TRBJ2-2	CASSQDSIHTGELFF	TGCGCCAGCAGCCAGGACAGTATACACACCGGGGAGCTGTTTTTT
15	.	TRBV6-1	medium-sized	TRBJ1-2	CASSAYGGLVYGYTF	TGTGCCAGCAGTGCTTATGGGGGGTTGGTCTATGGCTACACCTTC
14	.	TRBV24-1	large	TRBJ1-3	CATSDIYSGNTIYF	TGTGCCACCAGTGACATCTACTCTGGAAACACCATATATTTT
13	.	TRBV20-1	large	TRBJ1-4	CSAPGGSNEKLFF	TGCAGTGCCCCGGGCGGGTCTAATGAAAAACTGTTTTTT
12	.	TRBV30	medium-sized	TRBJ2-7	CAWSVITYEQYF	TGTGCCTGGAGTGTGATAACCTACGAGCAGTACTTC
12	.	TRBV29-1	medium-sized	TRBJ1-1	CSVPSWNTEAFF	TGCAGCGTCCCCTCTTGGAACACTGAAGCTTTCTTT
12	.	TRBV29-1	medium-sized	TRBJ2-5	CSGLQGWETQYF	TGCAGCGGTTTACAGGGCTGGGAGACCCAGTACTTC
13	.	TRBV7-2	large	TRBJ2-7	CASSLEVPYEQYF	TGTGCCAGCAGCCTCGAGGTCCCCTACGAGCAGTACTTC
14	.	TRBV30	few	TRBJ1-1	CAWSVDPVYTEALF	TGTGCCTGGAGTGTAGATCCGGTGTACACTGAAGCTCTCTTT
16	.	TRBV6-2/TRBV6-3	medium-sized	TRBJ2-1	CASRRGGLVYGNEQFF	TGTGCCAGCAGAAGGGGGGGTCTGGTGTATGGCAATGAGCAGTTCTTC
16	TRBD1	TRBV5-1	large	TRBJ2-2	CASSFVRTGNTGELFF	TGCGCCAGCAGCTTCGTACGGACAGGGAACACCGGGGAGCTGTTTTTT
17	TRBD1	TRBV5-1	medium-sized	TRBJ1-1	CASKPYRGRDLKNEAFF	TGCGCCAGCAAGCCCTATAGGGGGCGCGATCTGAAGAATGAAGCTTTCTTT
16	TRBD1	TRBV27	medium-sized	TRBJ2-2	CASSSYGTGNTGELFF	TGTGCCAGCAGTTCCTACGGGACAGGGAACACCGGGGAGCTGTTTTTT
11	.	TRBV7-2	large	TRBJ2-1	CASSLGNEQFF	TGTGCCAGCAGCTTAGGTAATGAGCAGTTCTTC
14	.	TRBV7-6	large	TRBJ1-2	CASTKGRQFYGYTF	TGTGCCAGCACCAAAGGTCGGCAGTTCTATGGCTACACCTTC
14	TRBD2	TRBV6-2/TRBV6-3	.	TRBJ2-7	CASTYSGRALEQYF	TGTGCCAGCACCTACAGCGGGAGGGCCCTTGAGCAGTACTTC
17	TRBD2	TRBV7-2	medium-sized	TRBJ2-3	CASSLSGRLAGTDTQYF	TGTGCCAGCAGCTTATCAGGGAGACTAGCGGGGACAGATACGCAGTATTTT
13	.	TRBV29-1	large	TRBJ2-7	CSVRPTASYEQYF	TGCAGCGTTCGCCCGACAGCTTCCTACGAGCAGTACTTC
15	TRBD2	TRBV6-5	medium-sized	TRBJ2-7	CASRPLAGSDHEQYF	TGTGCCAGCAGGCCCTTAGCGGGATCAGACCACGAGCAGTACTTC
12	TRBD1	TRBV20-1	medium-sized	TRBJ2-5	CSEGARQETQYF	TGCAGTGAGGGGGCGCGACAAGAGACCCAGTACTTC
14	.	TRBV4-2	large	TRBJ1-2	CASSQVRGIYGYTF	TGTGCCAGCAGCCAAGTTCGGGGAATTTATGGCTACACCTTC
13	.	TRBV9	medium-sized	TRBJ2-5	CASSLGPEETQYF	TGTGCCAGCAGCTTAGGCCCGGAGGAGACCCAGTACTTC
17	.	TRBV24-1	medium-sized	TRBJ2-1	CATSEPAPAGTRHEQFF	TGTGCCACCAGTGAGCCCGCCCCAGCGGGGACACGGCATGAGCAGTTCTTC
16	.	TRBV21-1	medium-sized	TRBJ2-1	CASSKGQGPSYNEQFF	TGTGCCAGCAGCAAAGGACAGGGGCCTTCCTACAATGAGCAGTTCTTC
17	TRBD2	TRBV2	many	TRBJ2-5	CASREHPGLARAGTQYF	TGTGCCAGCAGAGAACACCCGGGACTAGCCCGGGCGGGCACCCAGTACTTC
17	TRBD2	TRBV7-8	large	TRBJ2-2	CASSAVTSGGVGGELFF	TGTGCCAGCAGCGCCGTCACTAGCGGGGGGGTTGGCGGGGAGCTGTTTTTT
14	TRBD1	TRBV3-1	large	TRBJ1-4	CASSPGTGFEKLFF	TGTGCCAGCAGCCCCGGGACAGGGTTTGAAAAACTGTTTTTT
15	TRBD1	TRBV6-6	many	TRBJ1-3	CASSYTGASGNTIYF	TGTGCCAGCAGTTATACAGGGGCCTCTGGAAACACCATATATTTT
15	.	TRBV5-4	large	TRBJ2-1	CASSWLGADYNEQFF	TGTGCCAGCAGCTGGCTTGGGGCCGATTACAATGAGCAGTTCTTC
15	.	TRBV5-1	large	TRBJ2-2	CASSLVAGNTGELFF	TGCGCCAGCAGCTTGGTGGCGGGGAACACCGGGGAGCTGTTTTTT
15	TRBD2	TRBV20-1	large	TRBJ2-7	CSAQRGGTSGYEQYF	TGCAGTGCTCAACGCGGAGGGACTAGCGGCTACGAGCAGTACTTC
17	TRBD1	TRBV12-3/TRBV12-4	medium-sized	TRBJ2-5	CASSFHTGRGLQETQYF	TGTGCCAGCAGTTTTCATACCGGTAGGGGGCTCCAAGAGACCCAGTACTTC